This TCR beta chain was retrieved from a study of human T cells and chemical hapten exposure. The CDR3 is 14 amino acids. Germline CDR1 is SQVTM and CDR2 is ANQGSEA. The V end was cut by 6 bases, the J end by 2 bases, with 13 bases between. Time point given: patch test 3, about 24 weeks after DPC sensitization. Treatment described: therapeutic diphenylcyclopropenone sensitization with weekly scalp DPC. TCRdb used MiXCR to reprocess the RACE reads, holding one entry per CDR3 protein. The table records about 84,000 distinct CDR3 sequences, 11% of them present only once. The chain has TRBV29-1 and TRBJ2-2; a weak D match, TRBD1 (6 bases). The clonotype comes from a woman aged 45-60 years with alopecia areata. Some clones in this sample may be carry-over from other donors' samples. The material was whole blood, obtained in connection with sensitization to the hapten diphenylcyclopropenone (DPC). The CDR3 is CSVKNRENTGELFF. The CDR3 coding sequence is TGCAGCGTCAAAAACAGGGAAAACACCGGGGAGCTGTTTTTT.